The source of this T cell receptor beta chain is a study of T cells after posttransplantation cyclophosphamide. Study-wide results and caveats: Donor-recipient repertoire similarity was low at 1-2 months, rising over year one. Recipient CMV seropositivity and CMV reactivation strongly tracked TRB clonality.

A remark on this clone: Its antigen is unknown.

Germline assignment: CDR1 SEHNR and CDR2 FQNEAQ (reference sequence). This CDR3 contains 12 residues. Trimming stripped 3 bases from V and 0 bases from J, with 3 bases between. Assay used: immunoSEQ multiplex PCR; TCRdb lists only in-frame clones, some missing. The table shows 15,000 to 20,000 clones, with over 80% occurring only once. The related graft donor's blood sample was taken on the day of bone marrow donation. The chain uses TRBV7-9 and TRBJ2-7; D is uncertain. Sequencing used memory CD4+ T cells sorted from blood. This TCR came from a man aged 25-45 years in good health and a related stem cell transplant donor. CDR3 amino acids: CASSFNSYEQYF. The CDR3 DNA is TGTGCCAGCAGCTTTAACTCCTACGAGCAGTACTTC. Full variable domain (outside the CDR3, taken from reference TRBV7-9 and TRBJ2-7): DTGVSQNPRHKITKRGQNVTFRCDPISEHNRLYWYRQTLGQGPEFLTYFQNEAQLEKSRLLSDRFSAERPKGSFSTLEIQRTEQGDSAMYLCASSFNSYEQYFGPGTRLTVT.